This T cell receptor (beta chain) was obtained from a study of OX40 agonist ivuxolimab in advanced cancers. Turning to the study itself: The patients' treatment was ivuxolimab, an agonistic anti-OX40 (CD134) antibody. Intravenous ivuxolimab was administered to patients every 2 weeks at 0.01 to 10 mg/kg. General study findings and limits: On average, a greater number of expanded clones characterised CD8+ T cells relative to CD4+.

The assay was immunoSEQ multiplex PCR, and TCRdb's table has in-frame clones only and misses some. The table records about 80,000 clones, about 86% of them present only once. Trimming cost V 0 bases and J 2 bases; bases outside gene matches: 6. The CDR3 has 17 residues. CDR1 is SGHRS, CDR2 YFSETQ, per germline. A note on this clone: Antigen specificity is unknown.

Autoimmune disease history or systemic immunosuppression barred patients. Sequences were derived from CD4+ or CD8+ T cells sorted from blood, sampled in a trial of the OX40 agonist ivuxolimab. The receptor comes from an adult with an advanced solid tumor such as melanoma, head and neck, liver or kidney cancer. The chain uses TRBV5-1 and TRBJ2-3; 10 nucleotides line up with TRBD2. CDR3 DNA sequence: TGCGCCAGCAGCTTGGCCTTAGCGGGGGGCCTCACAGATACGCAGTATTTT. This codes for CASSLALAGGLTDTQYF.